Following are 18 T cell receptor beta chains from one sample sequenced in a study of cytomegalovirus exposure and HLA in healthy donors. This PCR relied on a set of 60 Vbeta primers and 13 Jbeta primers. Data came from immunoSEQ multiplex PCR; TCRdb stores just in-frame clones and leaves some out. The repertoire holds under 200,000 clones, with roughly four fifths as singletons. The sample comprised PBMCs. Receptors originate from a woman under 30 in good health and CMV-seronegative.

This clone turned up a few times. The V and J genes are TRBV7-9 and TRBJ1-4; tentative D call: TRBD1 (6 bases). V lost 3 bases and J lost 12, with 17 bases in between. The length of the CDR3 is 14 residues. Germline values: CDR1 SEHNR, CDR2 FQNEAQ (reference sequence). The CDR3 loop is CASSFWLSGGELFF. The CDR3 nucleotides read TGTGCCAGCAGCTTCTGGCTTAGCGGGGGCGAACTGTTTTTT.

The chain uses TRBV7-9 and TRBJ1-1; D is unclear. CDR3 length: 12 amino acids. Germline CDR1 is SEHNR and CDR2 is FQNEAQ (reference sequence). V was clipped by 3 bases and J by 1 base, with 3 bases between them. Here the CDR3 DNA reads TGTGCCAGCAGCTTTAAGAACACTGAAGCTTTCTTT. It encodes CASSFKNTEAFF. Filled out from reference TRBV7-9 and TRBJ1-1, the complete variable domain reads DTGVSQNPRHKITKRGQNVTFRCDPISEHNRLYWYRQTLGQGPEFLTYFQNEAQLEKSRLLSDRFSAERPKGSFSTLEIQRTEQGDSAMYLCASSFKNTEAFFGQGTRLTVV.

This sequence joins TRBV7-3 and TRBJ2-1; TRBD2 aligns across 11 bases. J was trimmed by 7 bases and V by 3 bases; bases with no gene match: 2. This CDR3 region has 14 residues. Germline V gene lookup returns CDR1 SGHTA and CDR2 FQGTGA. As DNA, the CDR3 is TGTGCCAGCAGCTTTAGCGGGGGGGAGAATGAGCAGTTCTTC. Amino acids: CASSFSGGENEQFF.

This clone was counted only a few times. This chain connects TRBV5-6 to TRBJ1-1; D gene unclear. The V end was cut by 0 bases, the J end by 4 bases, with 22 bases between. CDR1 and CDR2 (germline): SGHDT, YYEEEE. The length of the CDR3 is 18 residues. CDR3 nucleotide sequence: TGTGCCAGCAGCTTGGGTGGTCCCCGGATCGATCGAGGCACTGAAGCTTTCTTT. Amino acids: CASSLGGPRIDRGTEAFF.

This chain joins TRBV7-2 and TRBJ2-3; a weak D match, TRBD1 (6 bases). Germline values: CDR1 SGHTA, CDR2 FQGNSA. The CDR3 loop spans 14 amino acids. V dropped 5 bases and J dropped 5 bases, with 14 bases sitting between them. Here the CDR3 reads CASSIQGSRDTQYF. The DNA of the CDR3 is TGTGCCAGCAGCATTCAGGGGTCGAGAGATACGCAGTATTTT.

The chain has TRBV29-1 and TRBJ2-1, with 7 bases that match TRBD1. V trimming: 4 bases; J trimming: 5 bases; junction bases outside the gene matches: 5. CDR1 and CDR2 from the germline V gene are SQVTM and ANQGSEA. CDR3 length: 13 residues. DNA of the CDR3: TGCAGCGTTGGAGGGGGCAAGAACAATGAGCAGTTCTTC. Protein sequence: CSVGGGKNNEQFF.

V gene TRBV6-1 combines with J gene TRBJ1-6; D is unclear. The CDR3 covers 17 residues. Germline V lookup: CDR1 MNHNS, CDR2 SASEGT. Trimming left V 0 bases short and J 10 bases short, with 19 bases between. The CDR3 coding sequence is TGTGCCAGCAGTGAAGCTCCCGGCCGGGGTACCAGATCACCCCTCCACTTT. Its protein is CASSEAPGRGTRSPLHF.

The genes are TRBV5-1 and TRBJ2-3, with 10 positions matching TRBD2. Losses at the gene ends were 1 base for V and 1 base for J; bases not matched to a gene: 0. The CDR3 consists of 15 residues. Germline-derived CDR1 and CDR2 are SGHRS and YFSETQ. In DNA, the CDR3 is TGCGCCAGCAGCTTGCTAGCGGGGGGCACAGATACGCAGTATTTT. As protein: CASSLLAGGTDTQYF.

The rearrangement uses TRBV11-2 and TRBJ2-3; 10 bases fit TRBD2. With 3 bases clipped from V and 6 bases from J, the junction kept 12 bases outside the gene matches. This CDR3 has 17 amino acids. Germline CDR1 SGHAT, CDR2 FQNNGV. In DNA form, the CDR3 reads TGTGCCAGCAGCTTCACGGCCAGCGGGAGGGGCTCGGATACGCAGTATTTT. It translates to CASSFTASGRGSDTQYF.

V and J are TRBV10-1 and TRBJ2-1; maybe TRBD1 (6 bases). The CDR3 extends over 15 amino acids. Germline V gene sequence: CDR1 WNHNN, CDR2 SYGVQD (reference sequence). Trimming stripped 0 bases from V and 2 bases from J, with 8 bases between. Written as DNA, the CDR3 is TGCGCCAGCAGTGAGTCGGGGGCTCCCTACAATGAGCAGTTCTTC. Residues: CASSESGAPYNEQFF.

CDR3 in amino acids: CASSLLQGSGNTIYF. The DNA for the CDR3 is TGTGCCAGCAGTCTTTTACAGGGCTCTGGAAACACCATATATTTT. This chain uses TRBV7-6 with TRBJ1-3; a weak D match, TRBD1 (6 bases). V was clipped by 6 bases and J by 0 bases, with 12 bases between them. Germline V gene sequence: CDR1 SGHVS, CDR2 FNYEAQ. CDR3 length: 15 amino acids.

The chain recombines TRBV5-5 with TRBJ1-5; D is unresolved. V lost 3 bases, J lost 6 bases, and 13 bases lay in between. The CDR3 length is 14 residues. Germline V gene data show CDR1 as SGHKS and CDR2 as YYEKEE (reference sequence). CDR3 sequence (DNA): TGTGCCAGCAGCTGGGAGTGGAAGGGTCAGCCCCAGCATTTT. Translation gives CASSWEWKGQPQHF.

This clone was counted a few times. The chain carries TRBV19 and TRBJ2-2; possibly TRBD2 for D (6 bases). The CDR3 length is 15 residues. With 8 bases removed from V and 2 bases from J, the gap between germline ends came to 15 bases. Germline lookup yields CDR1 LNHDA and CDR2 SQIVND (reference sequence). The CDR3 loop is CASEFYSGNTGELFF. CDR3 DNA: TGTGCCAGTGAGTTTTATAGCGGTAACACCGGGGAGCTGTTTTTT. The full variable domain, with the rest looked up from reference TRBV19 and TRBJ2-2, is DGGITQSPKYLFRKEGQNVTLSCEQNLNHDAMYWYRQDPGQGLRLIYYSQIVNDFQKGDIAEGYSVSREKKESFPLTVTSAQKNPTAFYLCASEFYSGNTGELFFGEGSRLTVL.

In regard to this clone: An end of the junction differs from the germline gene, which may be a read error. The CDR3: CTSSPYSGRGYEQYF. The CDR3 DNA is TGTACCAGCAGCCCATATAGCGGGAGGGGGTACGAGCAGTACTTC. V is TRBV7-3 and J is TRBJ2-7, with TRBD2 identical over 11 bases. Germline CDR1 and CDR2: SGHTA and FQGTGA. This CDR3 has 15 amino acids. The full variable domain, rest sourced from reference TRBV7-3 and TRBJ2-7, is GAGVSQTPSNKVTEKGKYVELRCDPISGHTALYWYRQSLGQGPEFLIYFQGTGAADDSGLPNDRFFAVRPEGSVSTLKIQRTERGDSAVYLCTSSPYSGRGYEQYFGPGTRLTVT.

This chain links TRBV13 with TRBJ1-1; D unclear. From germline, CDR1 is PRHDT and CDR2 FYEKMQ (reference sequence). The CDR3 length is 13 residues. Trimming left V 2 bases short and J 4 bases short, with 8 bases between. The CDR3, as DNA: TGTGCCAGCAGCTTACGGGGTCTCACTGAAGCTTTCTTT. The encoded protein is CASSLRGLTEAFF.

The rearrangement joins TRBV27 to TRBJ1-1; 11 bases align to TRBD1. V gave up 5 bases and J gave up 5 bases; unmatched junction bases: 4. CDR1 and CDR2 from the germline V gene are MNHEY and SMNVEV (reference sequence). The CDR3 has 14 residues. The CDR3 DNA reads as TGTGCCAGCAGTGCGGACAGGGGGCATACTGAAGCTTTCTTT. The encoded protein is CASSADRGHTEAFF.

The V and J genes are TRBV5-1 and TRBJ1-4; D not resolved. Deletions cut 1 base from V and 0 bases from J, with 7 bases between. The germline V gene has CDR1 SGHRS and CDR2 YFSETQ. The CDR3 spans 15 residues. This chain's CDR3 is CASSLQAATNEKLFF. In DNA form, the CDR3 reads TGCGCCAGCAGCTTGCAGGCTGCAACTAATGAAAAACTGTTTTTT. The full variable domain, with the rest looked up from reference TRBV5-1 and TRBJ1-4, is KAGVTQTPRYLIKTRGQQVTLSCSPISGHRSVSWYQQTPGQGLQFLFEYFSETQRNKGNFPGRFSGRQFSNSRSEMNVSTLELGDSALYLCASSLQAATNEKLFFGSGTQLSVL.

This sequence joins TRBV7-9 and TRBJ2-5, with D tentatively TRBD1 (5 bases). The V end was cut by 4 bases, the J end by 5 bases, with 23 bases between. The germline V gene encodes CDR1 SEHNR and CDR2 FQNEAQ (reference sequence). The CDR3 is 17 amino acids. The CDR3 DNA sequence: TGTGCCAGCAGCTCCTCCGAAAGGGGTCTATCTGATGAGACCCAGTACTTC. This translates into CASSSSERGLSDETQYF.